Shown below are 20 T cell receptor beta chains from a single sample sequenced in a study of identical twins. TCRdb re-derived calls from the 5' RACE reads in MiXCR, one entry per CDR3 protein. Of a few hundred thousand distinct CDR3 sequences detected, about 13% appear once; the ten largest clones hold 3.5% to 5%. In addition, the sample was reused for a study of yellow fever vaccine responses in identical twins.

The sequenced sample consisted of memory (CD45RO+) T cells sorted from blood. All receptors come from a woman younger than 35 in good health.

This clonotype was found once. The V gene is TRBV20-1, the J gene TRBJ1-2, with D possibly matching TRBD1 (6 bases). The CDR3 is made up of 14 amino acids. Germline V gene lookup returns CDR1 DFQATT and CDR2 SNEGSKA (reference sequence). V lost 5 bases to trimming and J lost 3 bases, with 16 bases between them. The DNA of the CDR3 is TGCAGTGCTCCTGGGGGGGGCGCCTACTATGGCTACACCTTC. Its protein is CSAPGGGAYYGYTF.

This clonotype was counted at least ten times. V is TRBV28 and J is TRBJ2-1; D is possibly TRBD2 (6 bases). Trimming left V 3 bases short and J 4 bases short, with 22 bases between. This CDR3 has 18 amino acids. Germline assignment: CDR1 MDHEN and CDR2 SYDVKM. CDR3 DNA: TGTGCCAGCAGTTTCCCAGGGAGGCCCGCCCAAGGGTACAATGAGCAGTTCTTC. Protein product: CASSFPGRPAQGYNEQFF.

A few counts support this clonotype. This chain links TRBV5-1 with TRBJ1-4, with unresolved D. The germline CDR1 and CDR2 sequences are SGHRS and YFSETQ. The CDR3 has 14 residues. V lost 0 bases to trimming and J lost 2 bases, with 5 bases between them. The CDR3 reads CASSLALTNEKLFF. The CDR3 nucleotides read TGCGCCAGCAGCTTGGCCTTGACTAATGAAAAACTGTTTTTT.

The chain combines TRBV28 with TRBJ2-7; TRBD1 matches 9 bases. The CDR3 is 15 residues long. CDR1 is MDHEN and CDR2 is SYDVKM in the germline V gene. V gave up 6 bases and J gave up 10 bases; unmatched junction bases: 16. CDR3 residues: CASRPGTGSNTKQYF. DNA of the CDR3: TGTGCCAGCAGACCCGGGACAGGGAGCAATACGAAACAGTACTTC.

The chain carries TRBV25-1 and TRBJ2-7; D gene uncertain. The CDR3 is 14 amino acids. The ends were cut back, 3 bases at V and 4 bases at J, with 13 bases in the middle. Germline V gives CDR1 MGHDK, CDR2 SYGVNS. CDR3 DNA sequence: TGTGCCAGCAGTGACCCTTCTGTGGGTTACGAGCAGTACTTC. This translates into CASSDPSVGYEQYF.

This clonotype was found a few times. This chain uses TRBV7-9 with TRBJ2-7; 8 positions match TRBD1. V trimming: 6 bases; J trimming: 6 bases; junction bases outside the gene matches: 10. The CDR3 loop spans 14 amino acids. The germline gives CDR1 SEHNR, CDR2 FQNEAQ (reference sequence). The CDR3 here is CASSYPGGEVEQYF. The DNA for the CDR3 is TGTGCCAGCAGTTACCCAGGGGGCGAAGTCGAGCAGTACTTC.

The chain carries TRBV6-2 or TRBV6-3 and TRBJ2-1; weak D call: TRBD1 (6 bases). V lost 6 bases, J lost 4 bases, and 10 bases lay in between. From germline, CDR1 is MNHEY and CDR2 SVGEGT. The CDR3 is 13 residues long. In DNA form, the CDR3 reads TGTGCCAGCAGGAAGGACAGTTACAATGAGCAGTTCTTC. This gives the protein CASRKDSYNEQFF.

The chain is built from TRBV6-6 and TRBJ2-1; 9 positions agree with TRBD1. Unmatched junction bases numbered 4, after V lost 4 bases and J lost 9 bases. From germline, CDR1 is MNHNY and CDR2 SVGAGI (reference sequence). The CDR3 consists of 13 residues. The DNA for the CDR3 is TGTGCCAGCAGTTTCACAGGGGGCATTGAGCAGTTCTTC. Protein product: CASSFTGGIEQFF.

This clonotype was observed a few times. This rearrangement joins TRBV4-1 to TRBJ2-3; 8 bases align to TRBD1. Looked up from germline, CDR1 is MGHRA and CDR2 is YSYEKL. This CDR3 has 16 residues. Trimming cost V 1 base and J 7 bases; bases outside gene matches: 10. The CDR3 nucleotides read TGCGCCAGCAGCCAAGGATCCACAGGGGGAATGTATACGCAGTATTTT. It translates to CASSQGSTGGMYTQYF.

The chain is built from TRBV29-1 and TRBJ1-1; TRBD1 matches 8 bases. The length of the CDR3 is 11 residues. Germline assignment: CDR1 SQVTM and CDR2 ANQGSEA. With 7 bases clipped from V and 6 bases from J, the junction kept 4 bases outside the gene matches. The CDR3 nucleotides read TGCAGCGCCGCAGGGGGCTCTGAAGCTTTCTTT. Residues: CSAAGGSEAFF.

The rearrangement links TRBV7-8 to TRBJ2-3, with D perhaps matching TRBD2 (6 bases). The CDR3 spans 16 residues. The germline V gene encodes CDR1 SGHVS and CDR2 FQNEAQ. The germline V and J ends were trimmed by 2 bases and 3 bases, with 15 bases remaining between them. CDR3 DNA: TGTGCCAGCAGCTTAATCGTGGGAGGAGAAACAGATACGCAGTATTTT. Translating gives CASSLIVGGETDTQYF.

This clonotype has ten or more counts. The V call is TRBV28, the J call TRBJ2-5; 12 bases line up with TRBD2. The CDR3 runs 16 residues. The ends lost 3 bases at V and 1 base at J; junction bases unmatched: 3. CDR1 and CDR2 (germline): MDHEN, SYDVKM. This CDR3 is CASSFKTSGGQETQYF. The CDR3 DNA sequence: TGTGCCAGCAGTTTCAAGACTAGCGGGGGCCAAGAGACCCAGTACTTC. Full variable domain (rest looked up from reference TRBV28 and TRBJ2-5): DVKVTQSSRYLVKRTGEKVFLECVQDMDHENMFWYRQDPGLGLRLIYFSYDVKMKEKGDIPEGYSVSREKKERFSLILESASTNQTSMYLCASSFKTSGGQETQYFGPGTRLLVL.

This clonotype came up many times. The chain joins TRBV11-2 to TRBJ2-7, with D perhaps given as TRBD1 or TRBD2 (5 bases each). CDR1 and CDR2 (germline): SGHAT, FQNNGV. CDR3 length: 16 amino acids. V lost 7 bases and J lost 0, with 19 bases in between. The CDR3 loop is CASTSGSAGSSYEQYF. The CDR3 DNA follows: TGTGCCAGCACCTCCGGGTCGGCAGGGAGCTCCTACGAGCAGTACTTC.

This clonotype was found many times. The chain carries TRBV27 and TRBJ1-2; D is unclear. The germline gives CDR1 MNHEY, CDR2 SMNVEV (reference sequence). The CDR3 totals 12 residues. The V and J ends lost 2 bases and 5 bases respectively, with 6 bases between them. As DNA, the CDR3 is TGTGCCAGCAGTTTAAGAGGGTATGGCTACACCTTC. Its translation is CASSLRGYGYTF.

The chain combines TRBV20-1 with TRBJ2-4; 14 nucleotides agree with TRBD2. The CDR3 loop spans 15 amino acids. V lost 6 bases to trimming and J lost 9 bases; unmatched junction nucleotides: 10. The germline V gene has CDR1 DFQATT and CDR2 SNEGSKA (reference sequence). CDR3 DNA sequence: TGCAGTGCGCAGGGACTAGCGGGGGCCGGAGGCATTCAGTACTTC. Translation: CSAQGLAGAGGIQYF.

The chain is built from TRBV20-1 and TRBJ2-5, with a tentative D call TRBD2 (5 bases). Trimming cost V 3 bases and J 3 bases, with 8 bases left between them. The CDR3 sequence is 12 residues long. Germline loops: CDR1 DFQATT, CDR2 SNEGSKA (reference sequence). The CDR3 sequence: CSASPGKETQYF. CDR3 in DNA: TGCAGTGCTAGTCCGGGGAAAGAGACCCAGTACTTC.

The CDR3 sequence is CASSIAPGGYGYTF. The CDR3 DNA reads as TGCGCCAGCAGCATAGCACCGGGTGGCTATGGCTACACCTTC. The chain links TRBV5-1 to TRBJ1-2; D is uncertain. The CDR3 totals 14 residues. Germline assignment: CDR1 SGHRS and CDR2 YFSETQ. The germline V and J ends were trimmed by 4 bases and 4 bases, with 14 bases remaining between them. The full variable domain, its missing parts supplied by reference TRBV5-1 and TRBJ1-2, is KAGVTQTPRYLIKTRGQQVTLSCSPISGHRSVSWYQQTPGQGLQFLFEYFSETQRNKGNFPGRFSGRQFSNSRSEMNVSTLELGDSALYLCASSIAPGGYGYTFGSGTRLTVV.

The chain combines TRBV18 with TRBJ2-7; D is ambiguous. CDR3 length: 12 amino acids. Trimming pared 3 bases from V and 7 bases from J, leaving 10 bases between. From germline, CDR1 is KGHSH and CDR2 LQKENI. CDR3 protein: CASSPVSREQYF. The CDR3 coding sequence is TGTGCCAGCTCACCCGTCTCTAGGGAGCAGTACTTC.

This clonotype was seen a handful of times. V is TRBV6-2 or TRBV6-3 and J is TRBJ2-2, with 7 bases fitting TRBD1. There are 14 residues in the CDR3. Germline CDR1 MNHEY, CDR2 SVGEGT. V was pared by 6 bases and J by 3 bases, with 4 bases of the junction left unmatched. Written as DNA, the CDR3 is TGTGCCAGCAGCCGGGACAGTGACACCGGGGAGCTGTTTTTT. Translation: CASSRDSDTGELFF.

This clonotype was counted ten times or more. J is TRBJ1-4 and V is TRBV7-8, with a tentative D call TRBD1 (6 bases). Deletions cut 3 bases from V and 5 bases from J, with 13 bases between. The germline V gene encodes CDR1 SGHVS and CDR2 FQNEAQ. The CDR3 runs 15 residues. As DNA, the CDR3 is TGTGCCAGCAGCTTCCCCAGGGGAGGGAATGAAAAACTGTTTTTT. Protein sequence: CASSFPRGGNEKLFF.